Presented here are 17 T cell receptor beta chains from one specimen sequenced in a study of response to subunit inactivated influenza vaccine. TCRdb recomputed calls from the RT-PCR reads with MiXCR, one row per CDR3 protein. This table holds around 710,000 distinct CDR3 sequences, roughly 13% found once. Source: PBMCs from blood, taken roughly 2 weeks before vaccination. These receptors originate from a man aged 45-60 years who received an inactivated influenza vaccine.

In its sample, this clonotype was seen a few times. The V call is TRBV9, the J call TRBJ2-2, with TRBD1 as a possible D gene (6 bases). CDR3 size: 15 residues. The germline V and J ends were trimmed by 0 bases and 6 bases, with 12 bases remaining between them. The V gene's germline CDR1 is SGDLS and CDR2 YYNGEE. The DNA of the CDR3 is TGTGCCAGCAGCGTAGGAAACAGGGATTCCGGGGAGCTGTTTTTT. Protein sequence: CASSVGNRDSGELFF.

The genes are TRBV4-2 and TRBJ2-3; 8 bases match TRBD2. Germline-derived CDR1 and CDR2 are LGHNA and YNFKEQ. V was pared by 0 bases and J by 0 bases, with 2 bases of the junction left unmatched. The CDR3 contains 16 residues. The CDR3 DNA sequence: TGTGCCAGCAGCCAAGAGGCTAGCGGGAGCACAGATACGCAGTATTTT. Amino acid sequence: CASSQEASGSTDTQYF.

This clonotype has just a few counts. The chain is built from TRBV5-1 and TRBJ1-1; 10 bases line up with TRBD1. V dropped 7 bases and J dropped 5; count of bases not matched to a gene: 5. CDR1 and CDR2 from the germline V gene are SGHRS and YFSETQ. The CDR3 is 13 amino acids. CDR3 sequence: CASRDRGGTEAFF. CDR3 coding DNA: TGCGCCAGCCGGGACAGGGGCGGGACTGAAGCTTTCTTT.

There are many counts of this clonotype. The chain employs TRBV5-1 and TRBJ1-2; D is uncertain. Germline CDR1 SGHRS, CDR2 YFSETQ. The CDR3 spans 14 residues. Trimming took off 0 bases at V and 3 bases at J, with 9 bases between the two ends. CDR3 DNA sequence: TGCGCCAGCAGCTTGGACCCCGATGACTATGGCTACACCTTC. Protein sequence: CASSLDPDDYGYTF.

This clonotype was observed a few times. The J gene is TRBJ2-5, the V gene TRBV6-2 or TRBV6-3, with 9 positions matching TRBD2. With 7 bases clipped from V and 5 bases from J, the junction kept 5 bases outside the gene matches. In germline, CDR1 is MNHEY, CDR2 SVGEGT. The CDR3 is made up of 13 amino acids. The DNA of the CDR3 is TGTGCCAGCAAAGTAAGCGGGAGGGAGACCCAGTACTTC. Its protein product is CASKVSGRETQYF.

This clonotype was seen only a few times. The chain uses TRBV28 and TRBJ2-2; a possible D gene is TRBD2 (5 bases). The V and J ends lost 5 bases and 7 bases respectively, with 11 bases between them. Germline V lookup: CDR1 MDHEN, CDR2 SYDVKM. The CDR3 covers 13 residues. The CDR3 is CASSPGLHGELFF. In nucleotides, the CDR3 is TGTGCCAGCAGTCCAGGACTTCACGGGGAGCTGTTTTTT.

The CDR3 DNA reads TGTGCCAGCAGCTCAGGGACTAGCGACAATGAGCAGTTCTTC. The encoded protein is CASSSGTSDNEQFF. The chain uses TRBV7-3 and TRBJ2-1; 10 bases align to TRBD2. Per germline, CDR1 SGHTA and CDR2 FQGTGA. CDR3 length: 14 residues. V gave up 4 bases and J gave up 5 bases; unmatched junction bases: 2.

Worth noting for this clonotype: An end of the junction does not agree with germline; a read error may underlie this. The rearrangement joins TRBV7-9 to TRBJ1-4; D remains ambiguous. The germline gives CDR1 SEHNR, CDR2 FQNEAQ (reference sequence). The CDR3 loop spans 15 amino acids. The CDR3 DNA reads TGTGCCAGCAGCCCAGGCGACCTCGATAATGAAAAACTGTATTTT. Amino acids: CASSPGDLDNEKLYF.

This clonotype was seen only a few times. The chain joins TRBV5-1 to TRBJ2-7; 7 bases are a match to TRBD1. V trimming: 2 bases; J trimming: 3 bases; junction bases outside the gene matches: 5. CDR1 is SGHRS and CDR2 is YFSETQ in the germline V gene. The CDR3 loop spans 14 amino acids. CDR3 sequence (DNA): TGCGCCAGCAGCTTCCGGGACAGCAACTACGAGCAGTACTTC. Its protein is CASSFRDSNYEQYF.

This clonotype has just a few counts. This sequence joins TRBV28 and TRBJ2-5; D perhaps matches TRBD1 (6 bases). The CDR3 spans 15 residues. In germline, CDR1 is MDHEN, CDR2 SYDVKM. With 2 bases removed from V and 0 bases from J, the gap between germline ends came to 10 bases. The CDR3 loop is CASSLPTGHQETQYF. The CDR3 bases are TGTGCCAGCAGTTTACCGACAGGACACCAAGAGACCCAGTACTTC.

The sample holds many counts of this clonotype. The rearrangement joins TRBV3-1 to TRBJ1-5; tentative D call: TRBD1 (6 bases). V was cut by 6 bases and J by 0 bases, with 12 bases left in between. The CDR3 has 15 amino acids. The V gene's germline CDR1 is LGHDT and CDR2 YNNKEL (reference sequence). The CDR3 loop reads CASSPQGNSNQPQHF. CDR3 coding DNA: TGTGCCAGCAGTCCCCAGGGGAATAGCAATCAGCCCCAGCATTTT.

For the CDR3, the DNA is TGTGCCACCACGAGAGAGAGTTCACCCCTCCACTTT. Translating gives CATTRESSPLHF. This rearrangement joins TRBV7-2 to TRBJ1-6, with D uncertain. Germline-derived CDR1 and CDR2 are SGHTA and FQGNSA. V was clipped by 10 bases and J by 9 bases, with 13 bases between them. This CDR3 is built from 12 residues.

CDR3 coding DNA: TGTGCCAGCAGCTTGATTGGTAGGATAAACAATGAGCAGTTCTTC. It is translated as CASSLIGRINNEQFF. The chain couples TRBV5-6 to TRBJ2-1, with unresolved D. Germline CDR1 and CDR2: SGHDT and YYEEEE. V was clipped by 1 base and J by 5 bases, with 13 bases between them. The CDR3 covers 15 residues.

There are a few counts of this clonotype. The J gene is TRBJ2-7, the V gene TRBV20-1, with TRBD2 matching over 8 bases. The germline V gene has CDR1 DFQATT and CDR2 SNEGSKA (reference sequence). Trimming at V came to 1 base and at J to 5 bases, leaving 4 bases not matched to a gene. The CDR3 is 13 residues long. The CDR3 reads CSARVSGSHEQYF. In DNA form, the CDR3 reads TGCAGTGCTAGAGTGAGCGGGAGCCACGAGCAGTACTTC.

Many counts were recorded for this clonotype. This rearrangement joins TRBV9 to TRBJ2-1, with D maybe TRBD1 (6 bases). V was pared by 0 bases and J by 7 bases, with 8 bases between. The CDR3 runs to 13 residues. Germline CDR1 and CDR2: SGDLS and YYNGEE. In DNA, the CDR3 is TGTGCCAGCAGCGTAGGAGGGACAAATGAGCAGTTCTTC. As protein: CASSVGGTNEQFF.

This clonotype was detected only a few times. The chain links TRBV3-1 to TRBJ2-7; D gene uncertain. The CDR3 spans 14 residues. V shed 1 base and J shed 5 bases, with 12 bases lying between them. The germline CDR1 and CDR2 sequences are LGHDT and YNNKEL (reference sequence). As DNA, the CDR3 is TGTGCCAGCAGCCAAGGACTTTTGACCCACGAGCAGTACTTC. This translates into CASSQGLLTHEQYF.

This chain uses TRBV2 with TRBJ2-7, with TRBD2 as a possible D gene (7 bases). The V gene lost 0 bases and the J gene lost 7 bases, with 16 bases spanning the gap. Germline lookup yields CDR1 SNHLY and CDR2 FYNNEI. The CDR3 is 15 amino acids. The CDR3 reads CASSEARGGAGEQYF. CDR3 in DNA: TGTGCCAGCAGTGAAGCGAGGGGGGGGGCCGGGGAGCAGTACTTC.